This is a list of T cell receptor beta chains from one sample in a study of CD8+ T cells in alopecia areata. Profiling relied on immunoSEQ multiplex PCR, and the TCRdb table lists in-frame clones only, not all of them. The top ten clones hold under 1.5% of a sample with about 190,000 clones, roughly 60% of them seen once. This specimen consisted of CD4+ T cells sorted from blood, obtained at week 49, from a patient treated with tofacitinib. These receptors were collected from a human donor with alopecia areata. The CDR3 runs from the conserved cysteine through the conserved F or W. Fields, in order: D gene, V gene, clone size, J gene, CDR3 protein, CDR3 DNA. The D gene is left open where the match is weak. Size values are once, few and many counts, or a class for expanded clones, and some rows have none.

.	TRBV19	.	TRBJ2-6	CASSIDGANVLTF	TGTGCCAGTAGTATAGATGGGGCCAACGTCCTGACTTTC
TRBD1	TRBV7-9	once	TRBJ1-5	CASSSGQGNQPQHF	TGTGCCAGCAGCTCGGGACAGGGAAATCAGCCCCAGCATTTT
.	TRBV29-1	few	TRBJ2-7	CSVVRQGSHEQYF	TGCAGCGTTGTGCGGCAGGGCAGTCACGAGCAGTACTTC
.	TRBV9	.	TRBJ1-1	CASSPQGGRGFTEAFF	TGTGCCAGCAGCCCCCAAGGGGGGCGAGGGTTCACTGAAGCTTTCTTT
.	TRBV4-1	.	TRBJ2-7	CASSQDLVGGYEQYF	TGCGCCAGCAGCCAAGATCTAGTGGGGGGTTACGAGCAGTACTTC
.	TRBV29-1	.	TRBJ1-5	CSGSQGPDRPQHF	TGCAGCGGGTCACAGGGTCCAGATCGGCCCCAGCATTTT
.	TRBV15	.	TRBJ1-4	CATSRGGRNEKLFF	TGTGCCACCAGCAGAGGAGGCAGAAATGAAAAACTGTTTTTT
.	TRBV4-3	.	TRBJ1-2	CASSQGDKINYGYTF	TGCGCCAGCAGCCAAGGAGACAAGATTAACTATGGCTACACCTTC
.	TRBV7-2	.	TRBJ1-3	CASSLALVVSSGNTIYF	TGTGCCAGCAGCTTAGCGTTGGTGGTTTCCTCTGGAAACACCATATATTTT
.	TRBV10-3	.	TRBJ1-3	CAISESEDSSIYF	TGTGCCATCAGTGAGTCAGAGGACTCCTCCATATATTTT
TRBD2	TRBV2	.	TRBJ2-5	CASTRLARGETQYF	TGTGCCAGCACCAGACTAGCCCGGGGGGAGACCCAGTACTTC
TRBD2	TRBV19	.	TRBJ2-5	CASSTTGRLAGEQYF	TGTGCCAGTAGTACCACGGGTCGACTAGCGGGGGAGCAGTACTTC
TRBD2	TRBV2	once	TRBJ2-1	CASSAGSGGNEQFF	TGTGCCAGCAGTGCGGGTAGCGGGGGGAATGAGCAGTTCTTC
TRBD2	TRBV15	.	TRBJ2-2	CPTSRGGGTSTSGELFF	TGTCCCACCAGCAGAGGAGGGGGGACTAGTACGTCCGGGGAGCTGTTTTTT
.	TRBV29-1	.	TRBJ1-1	CSVTGPEAFF	TGCAGCGTAACAGGTCCGGAAGCTTTCTTT
TRBD1	TRBV6-5	many	TRBJ2-7	CASSTGTVYEQYF	TGTGCCAGCAGTACCGGGACAGTGTACGAGCAGTACTTC
TRBD2	TRBV5-6	.	TRBJ2-1	CASSSSGNNEQFF	TGTGCCAGCAGTAGTAGCGGGAATAATGAGCAGTTCTTC
TRBD1	TRBV27	.	TRBJ2-2	CASKSPQGEVGELFF	TGTGCCAGCAAGTCCCCCCAGGGGGAAGTCGGGGAGCTGTTTTTT
.	TRBV30	.	TRBJ2-5	CACTSNNLGGLETQYF	TGTGCCTGTACCTCTAATAATCTGGGAGGATTAGAGACCCAGTACTTC
.	TRBV30	.	TRBJ1-4	CAWSVPQGGNEKLFF	TGTGCCTGGAGTGTACCCCAGGGTGGTAATGAAAAACTGTTTTTT
TRBD1	TRBV15	.	TRBJ2-7	CATSDPGQGYEQYF	TGTGCCACCAGCGACCCAGGACAGGGGTACGAGCAGTACTTC
TRBD1	TRBV5-1	.	TRBJ2-4	CASSLGQGNIQYF	TGCGCCAGCAGCTTGGGACAGGGAAACATTCAGTACTTC
TRBD1	TRBV30	.	TRBJ2-3	CACSRGGRSTDTQYF	TGTGCCTGCTCAAGAGGGGGCCGTAGCACAGATACGCAGTATTTT
TRBD2	TRBV7-2	.	TRBJ2-1	CASSAHRRGVGSYNEQFF	TGTGCCAGCAGCGCCCATAGGCGGGGGGTCGGCTCCTACAATGAGCAGTTCTTC
.	TRBV30	.	TRBJ1-6	CAWSIGIGLPGFDGDSPLHF	TGTGCCTGGAGTATCGGGATAGGGCTTCCAGGATTCGACGGTGACTCACCCCTCCACTTT
.	TRBV30	.	TRBJ1-5	CACSGRNSNQPQHF	TGTGCCTGCAGCGGAAGGAATAGCAATCAGCCCCAGCATTTT
.	TRBV29-1	.	TRBJ1-3	CSVATISGNTIYF	TGCAGCGTTGCGACTATCTCTGGAAACACCATATATTTT
.	TRBV12-5	.	TRBJ1-2	CASGDGSWPYGYTF	TGTGCTAGTGGTGATGGGTCCTGGCCGTACGGCTACACCTTC
.	TRBV5-6	.	TRBJ1-2	CASSFEGTYGYTF	TGTGCCAGCAGCTTCGAGGGGACCTATGGCTACACCTTC
.	TRBV6-4	.	TRBJ2-2	CASSDSGPTGELFF	TGTGCCAGCAGTGACTCAGGGCCCACCGGGGAGCTGTTTTTT
.	TRBV7-9	.	TRBJ1-4	CASSLVSRAGLLEKLFF	TGTGCCAGCAGCTTAGTATCCCGGGCCGGTCTTTTGGAAAAACTGTTTTTT
.	TRBV4-3	few	TRBJ2-1	CASSRRLIETEQFF	TGCGCCAGCAGCCGCAGACTGATCGAGACTGAGCAGTTCTTC
.	TRBV29-1	.	TRBJ1-2	CSVQDNYGYTF	TGCAGCGTACAAGACAACTATGGCTACACCTTC
TRBD2	TRBV7-2	many	TRBJ2-1	CASSTGRGIGEQFF	TGTGCCAGCAGCACCGGGCGGGGGATTGGTGAGCAGTTCTTC
.	TRBV4-3	.	TRBJ2-2	CASSRDTGELFF	TGCGCCAGCAGCCGTGACACCGGGGAGCTGTTTTTT
.	TRBV30	.	TRBJ2-5	CAWRSARGRSWETQYF	TGTGCCTGGAGGTCCGCCAGGGGAAGGTCCTGGGAGACCCAGTACTTC
.	TRBV2	.	TRBJ2-6	CASRWTGGSSGANVLTF	TGTGCCAGCAGATGGACAGGCGGGAGCTCTGGGGCCAACGTCCTGACTTTC
.	TRBV30	.	TRBJ1-2	CAWSAGRPNGYTF	TGTGCCTGGAGTGCAGGGCGCCCCAATGGCTACACCTTC
TRBD1	TRBV29-1	.	TRBJ1-2	CSEGRDRGLGYTF	TGCAGCGAAGGAAGGGACAGGGGCCTTGGCTACACCTTC
.	TRBV7-2	.	TRBJ2-7	CASSSGQYEQYF	TGTGCCAGCAGCTCTGGACAGTACGAGCAGTACTTC
.	TRBV4-3	.	TRBJ2-7	CASSQDLQSRAYEQYF	TGCGCCAGCAGCCAAGATCTACAGTCTCGCGCCTACGAGCAGTACTTC